The present T cell receptor beta chain was sequenced within a study of blood T cell repertoires in COVID-19. The CDR3 length is 14 residues. V was pared by 6 bases and J by 4 bases, with 5 bases of the junction left unmatched. Germline values: CDR1 SNHLY, CDR2 FYNNEI. This clone occurred once. Assay used: immunoSEQ multiplex PCR; TCRdb lists only in-frame clones, some missing. The table shows 150,000 to 200,000 clones, with 75% to 95% occurring only once. The chain employs TRBV2 and TRBJ2-2; 7 bases match TRBD1. The specimen was peripheral blood. This clonotype originated in a man aged 50-60 years with acute or convalescent COVID-19. The CDR3 bases are TGTGCCAGCAGCCCACAGGGGCCCACCGGGGAGCTGTTTTTT. Its protein product is CASSPQGPTGELFF.